The 15 T cell receptor beta chains reported below all come from one sample, sequenced in a study of beta chain features in type 1 diabetes. The study, taken as a whole, reports: All four CD4+ subsets from Type 1 diabetes patients carried moderately but significantly shorter TCRB CDR3s.

Expressed TCRB transcripts were sequenced because the isolated RNA had all been reverse transcribed beforehand. This table comes from immunoSEQ multiplex PCR, and its TCRdb copy is limited to in-frame clones, with some not included. This repertoire shows 350,000 to 450,000 clones, around 12% found once; its top ten account for about 0.01%. Which antigens these TCRs recognize remains unknown. What was sequenced was naive CD4+ T cells from blood. The source is a woman aged 18 to 35 with type 1 diabetes.

A word on this clone: In the same sample, other DNA sequences code for this CDR3. This chain uses TRBV25-1 with TRBJ2-3; 10 positions agree with TRBD2. With 9 bases clipped from V and 1 base from J, the junction kept 4 bases outside the gene matches. Germline assignment: CDR1 MGHDK and CDR2 SYGVNS. This CDR3 region has 14 residues. CDR3 loop: CASSLAGGTDTQYF. CDR3 DNA: TGTGCCAGTAGCCTAGCGGGAGGCACAGATACGCAGTATTTT.

This clone came up a few times. This chain uses TRBV13 with TRBJ2-1; TRBD2 might be the D (6 bases). Germline-derived CDR1 and CDR2 are PRHDT and FYEKMQ (reference sequence). Trimming removed 4 bases from V and 4 bases from J, with 14 bases in between. The CDR3 consists of 15 residues. The CDR3: CASSSPHGTYNEQFF. The CDR3 DNA reads as TGTGCCAGCAGCTCGCCTCACGGGACTTACAATGAGCAGTTCTTC. The full variable domain, completed using reference TRBV13 and TRBJ2-1, is AAGVIQSPRHLIKEKRETATLKCYPIPRHDTVYWYQQGPGQDPQFLISFYEKMQSDKGSIPDRFSAQQFSDYHSELNMSSLELGDSALYFCASSSPHGTYNEQFFGPGTRLTVL.

A few counts support this clone. V and J are TRBV7-9 and TRBJ2-3; 9 nucleotides line up with TRBD2. The CDR3 totals 13 residues. Germline V gene sequence: CDR1 SEHNR, CDR2 FQNEAQ (reference sequence). V lost 6 bases to trimming and J lost 8 bases; unmatched junction nucleotides: 6. As DNA, the CDR3 is TGTGCCAGCAGAGCGGTAGCGGGGGTTACGCAGTATTTT. It specifies CASRAVAGVTQYF. Using reference TRBV7-9 and TRBJ2-3 for the parts outside the CDR3, the full variable domain is DTGVSQNPRHKITKRGQNVTFRCDPISEHNRLYWYRQTLGQGPEFLTYFQNEAQLEKSRLLSDRFSAERPKGSFSTLEIQRTEQGDSAMYLCASRAVAGVTQYFGPGTRLTVL.

This clone was observed a few times. The chain has TRBV7-8 and TRBJ2-5; a weak D match, TRBD2 (7 bases). Germline V gives CDR1 SGHVS, CDR2 FQNEAQ. This CDR3 contains 12 residues. V was pared by 8 bases and J by 4 bases, with 11 bases between. This chain's CDR3 is CASSGGGETQYF. DNA of the CDR3: TGTGCCAGCTCGGGGGGCGGAGAGACCCAGTACTTC. Full variable domain (remainder filled in from reference TRBV7-8 and TRBJ2-5): GAGVSQSPRYKVAKRGQDVALRCDPISGHVSLFWYQQALGQGPEFLTYFQNEAQLDKSGLPSDRFFAERPEGSVSTLKIQRTQQEDSAVYLCASSGGGETQYFGPGTRLLVL.

The V and J genes are TRBV29-1 and TRBJ2-7, with D perhaps matching TRBD1 (5 bases). CDR3 size: 11 residues. Germline CDR1 and CDR2: SQVTM and ANQGSEA. The V and J ends lost 6 bases and 5 bases respectively, with 11 bases between them. CDR3 in amino acids: CSVSRVDEQYF. DNA of the CDR3: TGCAGCGTGTCCAGGGTGGACGAGCAGTACTTC.

This clone was seen only a few times. One end of the junction varies from germline; a read error may be responsible. The chain combines TRBV20-1 with TRBJ1-2, with TRBD1 matching over 7 bases. CDR3 length equals 11 residues. The V gene's germline CDR1 is DFQATT and CDR2 SNEGSKA (reference sequence). CDR3 DNA: TGCAGTGCTGGGGACAGAGCTGGAGGGGCCTTC. This codes for CSAGDRAGGAF.

This clone was counted only a few times. The rearrangement uses TRBV7-3 and TRBJ2-1; the match to TRBD2 covers 8 bases. Germline lookup yields CDR1 SGHTA and CDR2 FQGTGA. Losses at the gene ends were 5 bases for V and 7 bases for J; bases not matched to a gene: 10. CDR3 length equals 15 residues. The CDR3 region is CASSTLAGPRNEQFF. CDR3 nucleotides: TGTGCCAGCAGCACCCTAGCGGGTCCCCGTAATGAGCAGTTCTTC.

This clone was detected only a few times. This sequence joins TRBV10-3 and TRBJ2-3, with D tentatively TRBD1 (6 bases). In germline, CDR1 is ENHRY, CDR2 SYGVKD. V was shortened by 0 bases and J by 4 bases, with 11 bases between the two germline ends. The CDR3 has 15 residues. CDR3 in amino acids: CAISESTAGADTQYF. The CDR3 DNA sequence: TGTGCCATCAGTGAGTCGACGGCAGGGGCAGATACGCAGTATTTT.

This clone was observed a handful of times. The chain links TRBV5-1 to TRBJ1-6, with 8 bases identical to TRBD1. The CDR3 runs to 14 residues. After removal of 4 bases from V and 10 bases from J, the junction contained 7 bases not matched to a gene. CDR1 is SGHRS, CDR2 YFSETQ, per germline. The CDR3 sequence: CASSIGQGQSPLHF. Here the CDR3 DNA reads TGCGCCAGCAGCATCGGACAGGGACAATCACCCCTCCACTTT.

Only a few counts were recorded for this clone. This chain connects TRBV5-1 to TRBJ2-7; weak D call: TRBD2 (5 bases). The CDR3 contains 14 residues. In germline, CDR1 is SGHRS, CDR2 YFSETQ. V shed 7 bases and J shed 3 bases, with 17 bases lying between them. CDR3 sequence: CASGSSSGLYEQYF. DNA for the CDR3: TGCGCCAGCGGTTCCTCCAGCGGCCTCTACGAGCAGTACTTC.

The sample holds a few counts of this clone. The V and J genes are TRBV9 and TRBJ2-7; 9 nucleotides line up with TRBD1. J gave up 5 bases and V 3 bases, and 6 bases lay outside the gene matches. Germline V CDR1 and CDR2: SGDLS, YYNGEE. The CDR3 spans 14 residues. The CDR3 region is CASSARDRDNEQYF. Written as DNA, the CDR3 is TGTGCCAGCAGCGCCCGGGACAGGGACAACGAGCAGTACTTC.

The rearrangement joins TRBV5-4 to TRBJ2-5, with TRBD2 matching 13 bases. CDR1 SGHNT and CDR2 YYREEE come from the germline V gene (reference sequence). V lost 2 bases to trimming and J lost 4 bases; unmatched junction nucleotides: 5. The CDR3 consists of 16 residues. CDR3 DNA: TGTGCCAGCAGCTTCGGGACTAGCGGGGTGGCAGAGACCCAGTACTTC. Protein sequence: CASSFGTSGVAETQYF.

The rearrangement links TRBV6-5 to TRBJ2-1; TRBD2 aligns across 13 bases. CDR1 is MNHEY and CDR2 is SVGAGI in the germline V gene. V was pared by 5 bases and J by 6 bases, with 4 bases of the junction left unmatched. The CDR3 runs 15 residues. Here the CDR3 reads CASSGGTSGTNEQFF. CDR3 in DNA: TGTGCCAGCAGTGGGGGGACTAGCGGGACCAATGAGCAGTTCTTC.

J is TRBJ2-2 and V is TRBV7-9; tentatively, D is TRBD1 (6 bases). From germline, CDR1 is SEHNR and CDR2 FQNEAQ (reference sequence). CDR3 length: 15 residues. The V end lost 6 bases, the J end lost 6 bases, and 17 bases lay between the germline ends. DNA for the CDR3: TGTGCCAGCAGGTGGACTCAGGGGAAGTCCGGGGAGCTGTTTTTT. Translating gives CASRWTQGKSGELFF.

This chain connects TRBV10-3 to TRBJ2-7; 9 nucleotides match TRBD1. V lost 10 bases and J lost 3; bases outside the gene matches: 10. CDR3 length: 14 amino acids. From germline, CDR1 is ENHRY and CDR2 SYGVKD. CDR3 protein: CASNPGQGLYEQYF. CDR3 nucleotide sequence: TGTGCCAGCAACCCGGGACAGGGCCTCTACGAGCAGTACTTC.